Detailed here is one T cell receptor beta chain. It lacks a known antigen. No per-base quality is available; no much larger clone lies one base away. The CDR3 measures 15 amino acids from cysteine to phenylalanine. Of all the DNA, just the CDR3 is kept, 45 bases in frame from base 1. Between the V and J ends, shortened by 3 bases and 8 bases respectively, the junction contains 16 bases. CDR1 is given as LNHDA and CDR2 as SQIVND, both from the germline V gene (reference sequence). The sample is drawn from a study of OX40 agonist ivuxolimab in advanced cancers. Concerning the study at large: Ivuxolimab was a fully human IgG2 agonistic monoclonal antibody targeting the costimulatory receptor OX40 (CD134). Intravenous ivuxolimab was administered to patients every 2 weeks at six dose levels: 0.01, 0.1, 0.3, 1.5, 3 and 10 mg/kg. Among the roughly 52 dose-escalation patients, some 19 had hepatocellular carcinoma, around 15 melanoma, 9 renal cell carcinoma and 9 head and neck cancer. In the dose-escalation cohort, 82.7% of patients were male, and the mean age was approximately 64 years, with a range of 23 to 79. Patients were allowed to have had prior anti-PD-1, anti-PD-L1 or anti-CTLA-4 therapy, and approximately 40% of the dose-escalation patients had previously received checkpoint inhibitors. Partial responses occurred in three dose-escalation patients: two with cutaneous melanoma and one with hepatocellular carcinoma. Peripheral TCRbeta sequencing was intended to test whether TCR sequence diversity was altered and clonal T-cell expansion was caused by ivuxolimab. The paper covers the monotherapy dose-escalation part of the phase I ivuxolimab trial, which included N ≈ 52 patients. Results the study describes overall, beyond this receptor: Which antigens the clonally expanded peripheral T cells were specific for was not determined. After ivuxolimab, expanded clones were on average more numerous among CD8+ T cells than among CD4+ T cells. Low levels of normalized T-cell clonal expansion were also shown by some nonresponding patients. In the 0.1-3.0 mg/kg groups, partial responders had among the lowest normalized peripheral clonal expansion, particularly in CD8+ T cells. At doses from 0.1 to 3.0 mg/kg, clonal expansion was seen in both CD4+ and CD8+ blood T cells between baseline and week 6.

Patients with a history of autoimmune disease or receiving systemic immunosuppression were excluded from the trial. Peripheral blood for TCR sequencing was collected from all dose cohorts at baseline, on cycle 4 day 1, and on cycle 7 day 1. Samples were obtained from an open-label, multicenter, first-in-human phase I dose-escalation trial of ivuxolimab. Adults with locally advanced or metastatic head and neck squamous cell, hepatocellular, melanoma or renal cell carcinoma were enrolled in the trial. Before TCR sequencing, CD4+ T cells and CD8+ T cells from peripheral blood were sorted into separate populations. For sequencing of the TCRbeta CDR3 region, genomic DNA was extracted from the sorted cells. TCRbeta CDR3 regions were sequenced using the immunoSEQ Assay. TCRdb obtained this table from immuneACCESS and retained in-frame rearrangements with V and J assigned. These tables miss some clones; where compared with another copy, unresolved V genes account for less than half of the shortfall, and the remainder is unexplained. This sample holds approximately 74,000 clones; roughly nine tenths were observed only once. The ten largest clonotypes hold 0.25% to 0.3% of the sample.

The sequences come from CD4+ or CD8+ T cells sorted from blood, collected in a trial of the OX40 agonist ivuxolimab. This receptor was obtained from an adult with an advanced solid tumor such as melanoma, head and neck, liver or kidney cancer. The chain uses TRBV19 and TRBJ1-4; the D gene is possibly TRBD1, with 5 bases matching. The CDR3 here reads CASSIYPGLDEKLFF. The DNA sequence is given as TGTGCCAGTAGTATTTACCCGGGGCTCGACGAAAAACTGTTTTTT.